A single sample gave rise to the 27 T cell receptor beta chains below, sequenced in a study of monozygotic twins with inflammatory bowel disease. From the 5' RACE reads, TCRdb lists one entry per CDR3 protein and no DNA. The listing contains 440,000 or so distinct CDR3 sequences. Sequenced material: blood. The receptors come from a human donor with ulcerative colitis or Crohn's disease, or a healthy co-twin of an affected twin (not recorded which).

The CDR3: CASSLRTSGGEPYTQYF. The V and J genes are TRBV13 and TRBJ2-3; the TCRdb D gene call, TRBD2, has no DNA to confirm it. This CDR3 is built from 17 residues. Germline lookup yields CDR1 PRHDT and CDR2 FYEKMQ (reference sequence).

This chain joins TRBV20-1 and TRBJ2-5; TCRdb's D call of TRBD2 is untestable without DNA. Germline V lookup: CDR1 DFQATT, CDR2 SNEGSKA (reference sequence). The CDR3 runs to 13 residues. The CDR3 spells CSAPWTRGETQYF.

The chain has TRBV5-1 and TRBJ1-1; the D gene TCRdb calls, TRBD1, cannot be checked with no DNA. The CDR3 extends over 15 amino acids. Germline CDR1 SGHRS, CDR2 YFSETQ. The CDR3 sequence is CASSPQGFGNTEAFF.

The chain has TRBV20-1 and TRBJ1-2. Per the germline V gene, CDR1 is DFQATT and CDR2 is SNEGSKA (reference sequence). The CDR3 runs to 14 residues. This chain's CDR3 is CSAREQRYSDGYTF.

The chain recombines TRBV7-2 with TRBJ2-7. Germline-derived CDR1 and CDR2 are SGHTA and FQGNSA. The CDR3 totals 14 residues. This chain's CDR3 is CASSLTGTQYEQYF.

The chain links TRBV7-6 to TRBJ1-2; the D call of TRBD1 rests on TCRdb alone, since no DNA is present to check it. The CDR3 spans 16 residues. CDR1 is SGHVS and CDR2 is FNYEAQ in the germline V gene. The CDR3 spells CASSLNAGARDYGYTF. Complete variable domain (other parts from reference TRBV7-6 and TRBJ1-2): GAGVSQSPRYKVTKRGQDVALRCDPISGHVSLYWYRQALGQGPEFLTYFNYEAQQDKSGLPNDRFSAERPEGSISTLTIQRTEQRDSAMYRCASSLNAGARDYGYTFGSGTRLTVV.

V and J are TRBV29-1 and TRBJ2-5; absent DNA, TCRdb's TRBD1 call cannot be checked. CDR1 is SQVTM, CDR2 ANQGSEA, per germline. This CDR3 has 13 residues. CDR3: CSVQGPNQETQYF.

This chain uses TRBV4-3 with TRBJ2-7; TCRdb outputs TRBD1, but without DNA this stays unchecked. This CDR3 comprises 15 residues. Germline CDR1 LGHNA, CDR2 YSLEER. The CDR3 sequence: CASSRGQGLSYEQYF.

The chain has TRBV5-4 and TRBJ2-2; TCRdb gives TRBD1 as the D gene, but with no DNA this cannot be confirmed. The germline gives CDR1 SGHNT, CDR2 YYREEE (reference sequence). The CDR3 has 16 amino acids. The CDR3 is CASSRPGGLITGELFF.

The chain recombines TRBV19 with TRBJ1-2; TCRdb names TRBD1, which stays unverified in the absence of DNA. The germline V gene encodes CDR1 LNHDA and CDR2 SQIVND (reference sequence). This CDR3 comprises 15 residues. The CDR3 reads CASSIAWGRDYGYTF.

The rearrangement uses TRBV28 and TRBJ2-5; without DNA, the TCRdb call of TRBD2 cannot be checked. CDR1 is MDHEN, CDR2 SYDVKM, per germline. The CDR3 runs 15 residues. The CDR3 here is CASSGTTSGQETQYF.

V usage is TRBV29-1 and J usage is TRBJ2-1; the D gene TCRdb calls, TRBD1, cannot be checked with no DNA. This CDR3 contains 16 residues. Germline V gene sequence: CDR1 SQVTM, CDR2 ANQGSEA. CDR3 residues: CSVGNPGEFSYNEQFF.

This chain connects TRBV29-1 to TRBJ2-1; TCRdb's D call, TRBD1, is unchecked because there is no DNA. The germline V gene has CDR1 SQVTM and CDR2 ANQGSEA. The CDR3 is made up of 12 amino acids. The CDR3: CSSDRGDNEQFF.

J is TRBJ2-1 and V is TRBV11-2; there is no DNA to check the TCRdb D call of TRBD1. The germline V gene has CDR1 SGHAT and CDR2 FQNNGV. This CDR3 is built from 13 residues. The CDR3 protein is CASSLMSQTEQFF.

The chain employs TRBV9 and TRBJ2-1; TCRdb picks TRBD1, but there is no DNA to check that call. This CDR3 is built from 13 residues. From germline, CDR1 is SGDLS and CDR2 YYNGEE. The CDR3 spells CASSGGQDDEQFF.

V gene TRBV24-1 combines with J gene TRBJ2-7; TCRdb's D call, TRBD1, is unchecked because there is no DNA. CDR1 KGHDR and CDR2 SFDVKD come from the germline V gene. The CDR3 spans 15 residues. The CDR3 sequence is CATSDPGTGTYEQYF.

V usage is TRBV20-1 and J usage is TRBJ2-2; no DNA is available, so the TRBD1 call from TCRdb remains unchecked. Germline V lookup: CDR1 DFQATT, CDR2 SNEGSKA (reference sequence). The CDR3 runs 14 residues. The CDR3: CSAIPGMNTGELFF.

V gene TRBV11-2 combines with J gene TRBJ2-1. Looked up from germline, CDR1 is SGHAT and CDR2 is FQNNGV. CDR3 length equals 13 residues. This CDR3 is CASSLAGKNEQFF. The variable domain in full, with the rest retrieved from reference TRBV11-2 and TRBJ2-1, is EAGVAQSPRYKIIEKRQSVAFWCNPISGHATLYWYQQILGQGPKLLIQFQNNGVVDDSQLPKDRFSAERLKGVDSTLKIQPAKLEDSAVYLCASSLAGKNEQFFGPGTRLTVL.

The V gene is TRBV5-1, the J gene TRBJ1-2; the D call of TRBD1 rests on TCRdb alone, since no DNA is present to check it. The CDR3 is 16 amino acids. The germline V gene encodes CDR1 SGHRS and CDR2 YFSETQ. CDR3 protein: CASSSSHGAKAYGYTF.

V is TRBV20-1 and J is TRBJ2-7. Germline CDR1 and CDR2: DFQATT and SNEGSKA (reference sequence). The CDR3 has 12 residues. The CDR3 region is CSARAEWGEQYF.

CDR3 loop: CASSLGSGTSGGPSNEQFF. This sequence joins TRBV11-1 and TRBJ2-1; lacking DNA, the TRBD2 call made by TCRdb goes unchecked. In germline, CDR1 is SGHAT, CDR2 FQDESV (reference sequence). This CDR3 comprises 19 residues. The full variable domain, its missing parts supplied by reference TRBV11-1 and TRBJ2-1, is EAEVAQSPRYKITEKSQAVAFWCDPISGHATLYWYRQILGQGPELLVQFQDESVVDDSQLPKDRFSAERLKGVDSTLKIQPAELGDSAMYLCASSLGSGTSGGPSNEQFFGPGTRLTVL.

J is TRBJ2-4 and V is TRBV28; the TRBD2 assignment by TCRdb is unverifiable without DNA. The length of the CDR3 is 16 residues. Germline-derived CDR1 and CDR2 are MDHEN and SYDVKM. This CDR3 reads CASSSPGTADGNMQYF.

The chain recombines TRBV3-1 with TRBJ1-5; the D gene TCRdb calls, TRBD1, cannot be checked with no DNA. The CDR3 has 14 amino acids. Germline loops: CDR1 LGHDT, CDR2 YNNKEL (reference sequence). The chain's CDR3 is CASSQTGGGQPQHF.

This chain uses TRBV5-1 with TRBJ1-1; TCRdb outputs TRBD1, but without DNA this stays unchecked. The CDR3 totals 18 residues. Germline assignment: CDR1 SGHRS and CDR2 YFSETQ. CDR3 amino acids: CASSLVPWGDGISSEAFF.

The chain's CDR3 is CASGNRDSGQPQHF. This sequence joins TRBV19 and TRBJ1-5; the TCRdb call, TRBD1, lacks DNA for checking. Germline assignment: CDR1 LNHDA and CDR2 SQIVND (reference sequence). CDR3 length equals 14 residues.

The chain recombines TRBV20-1 with TRBJ2-2; TCRdb's D call, TRBD2, is unchecked because there is no DNA. Germline-derived CDR1 and CDR2 are DFQATT and SNEGSKA (reference sequence). This CDR3 comprises 18 residues. This chain's CDR3 is CSAVDITSGRANTGELFF.

This sequence joins TRBV5-1 and TRBJ1-2; the D gene TCRdb calls, TRBD1, cannot be checked with no DNA. The CDR3 covers 16 residues. Germline-derived CDR1 and CDR2 are SGHRS and YFSETQ. The CDR3 loop reads CASTRDPGTGNYGYTF.